Shown below are 30 T cell receptor beta chains from a single sample sequenced in a study of beta chain features in type 1 diabetes. Study findings and constraints: Shortening that was moderate but significant affected the TCRB CDR3s of Type 1 diabetes patients in all four CD4+ subsets.

Their target antigens are unknown. TCRB transcripts that were expressed got sequenced, as all of the isolated RNA had been reverse transcribed. Using immunoSEQ multiplex PCR, the repertoire was profiled, and TCRdb retains in-frame clones only, with some absent. The sample consists of roughly 340,000 clones, around 12% of them appearing once. The sequenced sample consisted of naive CD4+ T cells from blood. The receptors originated from a young woman with type 1 diabetes.

This clone was counted a few times. This chain links TRBV4-2 with TRBJ1-1; 7 bases fit TRBD1. CDR3 length equals 14 residues. The J segment lost 5 bases and the V segment lost 5 bases, leaving 8 bases of the junction unmatched. The germline V gene encodes CDR1 LGHNA and CDR2 YNFKEQ. DNA of the CDR3: TGTGCCAGCAGCGGAGGCGCAGGGGGTACTGAAGCTTTCTTT. Its protein product is CASSGGAGGTEAFF.

The chain links TRBV9 to TRBJ1-2, with 7 bases identical to TRBD1. This CDR3 has 13 amino acids. The V gene's germline CDR1 is SGDLS and CDR2 YYNGEE. Trimming removed 4 bases from V and 5 bases from J; junction bases left unmatched: 5. The CDR3 nucleotides read TGTGCCAGCAGCTCCAGACAGGGATATGGCTACACCTTC. Amino acid sequence: CASSSRQGYGYTF.

The V call is TRBV21-1, the J call TRBJ2-7; the D call in the table, TRBD2, was not verified against the DNA. TRBV21-1 is classified as a pseudogene. The CDR3 contains 20 residues. The CDR3 sequence: CASSNRPLTSGREGSYEQYF. DNA of the CDR3: TGTGCCAGCAGCAACCGCCCCCTAACTAGCGGAAGAGAGGGGTCCTACGAGCAGTACTTC.

The rearrangement links TRBV25-1 to TRBJ2-5; a weak D match, TRBD1 (5 bases). The CDR3 has 14 amino acids. Between the trimmed V and J ends, which lost 6 bases and 3 bases, there was a span of 14 bases. CDR1 MGHDK and CDR2 SYGVNS come from the germline V gene. CDR3 sequence: CASRGNRWEETQYF. The CDR3 DNA sequence: TGTGCCAGCAGGGGTAACAGGTGGGAAGAGACCCAGTACTTC.

The sample holds a few counts of this clone. This chain connects TRBV25-1 to TRBJ2-5, with TRBD2 matching over 7 bases. There are 17 residues in the CDR3. The V and J ends lost 1 base and 0 bases, in that order; junction bases with no gene match: 8. The germline V gene encodes CDR1 MGHDK and CDR2 SYGVNS. Here the CDR3 DNA reads TGTGCCAGCAGTGAATGGGGGGGAGTGGGCTACCAAGAGACCCAGTACTTC. This sequence encodes CASSEWGGVGYQETQYF.

The V and J genes are TRBV7-2 and TRBJ2-2, with 9 bases aligning to TRBD2. V was clipped by 8 bases and J by 1 base; unmatched bases: 11. The CDR3 has 17 residues. Germline V gene data show CDR1 as SGHTA and CDR2 as FQGNSA. The CDR3 protein is CASRPASGTLNTGELFF. The CDR3 coding sequence is TGTGCCAGCCGCCCGGCTAGCGGGACGCTGAACACCGGGGAGCTGTTTTTT.

The chain joins TRBV11-2 to TRBJ2-1; the match to TRBD2 covers 10 bases. V was clipped by 7 bases and J by 9 bases; unmatched bases: 12. This CDR3 contains 15 residues. Germline-derived CDR1 and CDR2 are SGHAT and FQNNGV. The CDR3: CASISGSGRAGEQFF. The CDR3 region has the DNA TGTGCCAGCATCTCGGGGAGCGGGAGGGCGGGTGAGCAGTTCTTC.

The chain carries TRBV13 and TRBJ2-4; no firm D call. Trimming pared 3 bases from V and 6 bases from J, leaving 9 bases between. The CDR3 consists of 13 residues. From germline, CDR1 is PRHDT and CDR2 FYEKMQ (reference sequence). The DNA of the CDR3 is TGTGCCAGCAGCTTCGGCAGCGTAAACATTCAGTACTTC. The encoded protein is CASSFGSVNIQYF.

This clone has a handful of counts. The chain links TRBV6-6 to TRBJ2-3; TRBD2 is a possible D gene (5 bases). The germline V gene encodes CDR1 MNHNY and CDR2 SVGAGI (reference sequence). V was shortened by 4 bases and J by 4 bases, with 9 bases between the two germline ends. The CDR3 extends over 13 amino acids. DNA for the CDR3: TGTGCCAGCAGTTCGGAGGCGGCAGATACGCAGTATTTT. It translates to CASSSEAADTQYF.

This clone has a handful of counts. The CDR3 nucleotides read TGTGCCAGGAGTCGACAGAGGAACACTGAAGCTTTCTTT. Translating gives CARSRQRNTEAFF. The chain couples TRBV25-1 to TRBJ1-1, with D maybe TRBD1 (5 bases). The V end lost 9 bases, the J end lost 1 base, and 12 bases lay between the germline ends. The CDR3 is 13 amino acids. Germline CDR1 is MGHDK and CDR2 is SYGVNS.

This clone has a handful of counts. The chain employs TRBV2 and TRBJ2-3; 7 nucleotides agree with TRBD2. Germline CDR1 and CDR2: SNHLY and FYNNEI. The CDR3 is 15 residues long. J gave up 4 bases and V 4 bases, and 8 bases lay outside the gene matches. CDR3 protein: CASSVRGEGSDTQYF. The CDR3 DNA is TGTGCCAGCAGTGTCCGGGGGGAGGGGTCAGATACGCAGTATTTT.

The chain uses TRBV25-1 and TRBJ1-2; 7 positions match TRBD1. The V gene's germline CDR1 is MGHDK and CDR2 SYGVNS. This CDR3 is built from 15 residues. V trimming: 2 bases; J trimming: 5 bases; junction bases outside the gene matches: 8. This CDR3 is CASSEGDSNIYGYTF. CDR3 coding DNA: TGTGCCAGCAGTGAAGGGGACAGTAATATTTATGGCTACACCTTC.

This clone was seen more than once but under ten times. The rearrangement joins TRBV28 to TRBJ2-7; D is possibly TRBD2 (5 bases). Between the trimmed V and J ends, which lost 3 bases and 2 bases, there was a span of 8 bases. This CDR3 region has 13 residues. Germline V CDR1 and CDR2: MDHEN, SYDVKM. CDR3 in amino acids: CASSLRVAYEQYF. DNA of the CDR3: TGTGCCAGCAGTTTGCGGGTAGCCTACGAGCAGTACTTC.

This chain joins TRBV28 and TRBJ1-2, with 7 bases aligning to TRBD1. J was trimmed by 10 bases and V by 4 bases; bases with no gene match: 6. Germline CDR1 is MDHEN and CDR2 is SYDVKM. The CDR3 is 12 residues long. The CDR3 coding sequence is TGTGCCAGCAGTTCCAGACAGGGACCCTACACCTTC. It translates to CASSSRQGPYTF.

The chain recombines TRBV9 with TRBJ1-1, with 8 bases matching TRBD1. The CDR3 has 14 amino acids. V shed 1 base, J shed 4 bases, and the junction held 3 bases outside the gene matches. Germline V CDR1 and CDR2: SGDLS, YYNGEE. This chain's CDR3 is CASSVTGGSTEAFF. The DNA of the CDR3 is TGTGCCAGCAGCGTAACAGGGGGAAGCACTGAAGCTTTCTTT.

This clone was observed a few times. The chain employs TRBV25-1 and TRBJ2-5, with 11 bases matching TRBD1. This CDR3 contains 15 residues. Looked up from germline, CDR1 is MGHDK and CDR2 is SYGVNS. Unmatched junction bases numbered 7, after V lost 4 bases and J lost 6 bases. The CDR3 region is CASSGAGTGGQTQYF. The CDR3 coding sequence is TGTGCCAGCAGTGGGGCCGGGACAGGGGGACAGACCCAGTACTTC.

This clone came up a few times. The chain has TRBV7-9 and TRBJ2-1; 9 bases match TRBD2. The CDR3 covers 14 residues. The V and J ends lost 10 bases and 3 bases, in that order; junction bases with no gene match: 7. Germline V lookup: CDR1 SEHNR, CDR2 FQNEAQ (reference sequence). The CDR3, as DNA: TGTGCCATCCAGCGGGAGGACAACTACAATGAGCAGTTCTTC. Amino acid sequence: CAIQREDNYNEQFF.

V gene TRBV5-1 combines with J gene TRBJ2-5, with 11 positions matching TRBD2. The CDR3 has 15 amino acids. CDR1 and CDR2 from the germline V gene are SGHRS and YFSETQ. J was trimmed by 4 bases and V by 4 bases; bases with no gene match: 6. The CDR3 loop reads CASSTTTSGAETQYF. The CDR3 DNA reads TGCGCCAGCAGCACAACGACTAGCGGGGCAGAGACCCAGTACTTC.

V usage is TRBV15 and J usage is TRBJ2-7, with 9 nucleotides matching TRBD1. V dropped 1 base and J dropped 0; count of bases not matched to a gene: 4. The CDR3 consists of 16 residues. Germline CDR1 and CDR2: LNHNV and YYDKDF (reference sequence). This CDR3 is CATSRGATGGSYEQYF. The CDR3 DNA reads as TGTGCCACCAGCAGAGGCGCGACAGGGGGCTCCTACGAGCAGTACTTC.

The V call is TRBV4-3, the J call TRBJ1-5, with 7 positions matching TRBD1. The CDR3 sequence is 14 residues long. In germline, CDR1 is LGHNA, CDR2 YSLEER. With 0 bases clipped from V and 7 bases from J, the junction kept 3 bases outside the gene matches. CDR3 region: CASSQEDRAQPQHF. The CDR3 DNA sequence: TGCGCCAGCAGCCAAGAAGACAGGGCACAGCCCCAGCATTTT.

Only a few counts were recorded for this clone. V gene TRBV19 combines with J gene TRBJ1-2; maybe TRBD1 (6 bases). V lost 5 bases to trimming and J lost 4 bases, with 8 bases between them. This CDR3 has 12 amino acids. CDR1 and CDR2 from the germline V gene are LNHDA and SQIVND (reference sequence). CDR3 region: CASSAQGYGYTF. For the CDR3, the DNA is TGTGCCAGTAGTGCACAGGGCTATGGCTACACCTTC.

The chain links TRBV30 to TRBJ2-3; 7 bases match TRBD1. CDR3 length equals 14 residues. Germline V lookup: CDR1 GTSNPN, CDR2 SVGIG (reference sequence). After removal of 3 bases from V and 5 bases from J, the junction contained 8 bases not matched to a gene. CDR3 in DNA: TGTGCCTGGAGACGAGGGACAGTGAAAGATACGCAGTATTTT. This codes for CAWRRGTVKDTQYF.

The table lists this clone with a few counts. The rearrangement joins TRBV4-3 to TRBJ2-1; 8 nucleotides match TRBD2. CDR1 is LGHNA, CDR2 YSLEER, per germline. The CDR3 is 18 residues long. V was pared by 0 bases and J by 4 bases, with 11 bases of the junction left unmatched. CDR3 coding DNA: TGCGCCAGCAGCCAAGACTTCAGTCGGGGGGGGGATTACAATGAGCAGTTCTTC. Its protein product is CASSQDFSRGGDYNEQFF.

The genes are TRBV29-1 and TRBJ2-4; 9 bases match TRBD2. The germline V gene has CDR1 SQVTM and CDR2 ANQGSEA. This CDR3 is 13 amino acids long. V shed 3 bases and J 4 bases; nucleotides not matched to a gene: 1. The CDR3 sequence: CSVETSGKNIQYF. For the CDR3, the DNA is TGCAGCGTTGAGACTAGCGGAAAAAACATTCAGTACTTC.

The rearrangement links TRBV5-1 to TRBJ2-1; 8 bases are shared with TRBD1. The CDR3 runs 14 residues. J was trimmed by 8 bases and V by 5 bases; bases with no gene match: 9. From germline, CDR1 is SGHRS and CDR2 YFSETQ. CDR3 sequence reads: CASRRTGLVDEQFF. The CDR3 coding sequence is TGCGCCAGCAGACGGACAGGGTTGGTCGATGAGCAGTTCTTC. Supplemented by reference TRBV5-1 and TRBJ2-1, the full variable domain reads KAGVTQTPRYLIKTRGQQVTLSCSPISGHRSVSWYQQTPGQGLQFLFEYFSETQRNKGNFPGRFSGRQFSNSRSEMNVSTLELGDSALYLCASRRTGLVDEQFFGPGTRLTVL.

The chain carries TRBV7-6 and TRBJ2-3; possible D gene TRBD2, 6 bases. V was clipped by 5 bases and J by 7 bases, with 22 bases between them. The CDR3 sequence is 16 residues long. Germline V lookup: CDR1 SGHVS, CDR2 FNYEAQ. The CDR3 sequence: CASSRRELSGSNTQYF. The CDR3 DNA sequence: TGTGCCAGCAGCCGTCGGGAACTCAGCGGGTCCAATACGCAGTATTTT.

This chain links TRBV5-1 with TRBJ2-7, with a weak D call TRBD1 (5 bases). V was shortened by 5 bases and J by 1 base, with 16 bases between the two germline ends. CDR1 is SGHRS, CDR2 YFSETQ, per germline. The CDR3 length is 15 residues. The CDR3, as DNA: TGCGCCAGCAGTTCCCAGGGAAGGGGATCCTACGAGCAGTACTTC. Its protein product is CASSSQGRGSYEQYF.

The chain combines TRBV4-2 with TRBJ1-2, with 7 positions matching TRBD1. Trimming took 4 bases from V and 4 from J; bases not matched to a gene: 9. Germline V gives CDR1 LGHNA, CDR2 YNFKEQ. This CDR3 spans 15 amino acids. CDR3 in DNA: TGTGCCAGCAGCCCCTCTGGACAGGTCGGCTATGGCTACACCTTC. It specifies CASSPSGQVGYGYTF.

The rearrangement uses TRBV12-5 and TRBJ1-2; 7 bases are shared with TRBD1. CDR1 and CDR2 (germline): LGHNT, FRNRAP. V lost 0 bases to trimming and J lost 4 bases; unmatched junction nucleotides: 11. This CDR3 contains 17 residues. In DNA, the CDR3 is TGTGCTAGTGGTTTGGTACGTTTGGGCAGGGGGACCTATGGCTACACCTTC. It specifies CASGLVRLGRGTYGYTF.

Only a few counts were recorded for this clone. The chain links TRBV29-1 to TRBJ1-2, with D tentatively TRBD1 (6 bases). The ends were cut back, 2 bases at V and 2 bases at J, with 15 bases in the middle. CDR3 length: 15 residues. Germline V gene sequence: CDR1 SQVTM, CDR2 ANQGSEA. The CDR3 here is CSVERPGDPNYGYTF. CDR3 coding DNA: TGCAGCGTTGAAAGGCCAGGGGACCCAAACTATGGCTACACCTTC.